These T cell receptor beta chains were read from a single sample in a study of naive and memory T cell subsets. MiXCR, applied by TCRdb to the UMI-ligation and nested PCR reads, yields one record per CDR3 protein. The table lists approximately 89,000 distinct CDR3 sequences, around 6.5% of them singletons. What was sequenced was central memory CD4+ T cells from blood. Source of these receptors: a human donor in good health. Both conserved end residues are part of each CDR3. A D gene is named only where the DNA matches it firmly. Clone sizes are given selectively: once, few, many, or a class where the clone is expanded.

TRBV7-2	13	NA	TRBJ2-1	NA	TGTGCCAGCAGCTTATACAGGTACAATGAGCAGTTCTTC	CASSLYRYNEQFF
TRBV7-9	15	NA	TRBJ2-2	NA	TGTGCCAGCAGCCCGACATTTCTAGGTTCCGGGGAGCTGTTTTTT	CASSPTFLGSGELFF
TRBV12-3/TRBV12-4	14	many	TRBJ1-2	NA	TGTGCCAGCAGCAAGAGTCAGACTAACTATGGCTACACCTTC	CASSKSQTNYGYTF
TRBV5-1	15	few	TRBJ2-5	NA	TGCGCCAGCAGCCCAGGGAGGGGGTACCAAGAGACCCAGTACTTC	CASSPGRGYQETQYF
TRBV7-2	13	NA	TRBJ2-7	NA	TGTGCCAGCAGCTTAAAGACCTGGTACGAGCAGTACTTC	CASSLKTWYEQYF
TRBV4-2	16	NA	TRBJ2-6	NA	TGTGCCAGCAGCCAAGAACGTGGAGCGGGGGCCAACGTCCTGACTTTC	CASSQERGAGANVLTF
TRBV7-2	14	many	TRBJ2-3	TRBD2	TGTGCCAGCAGCTTACTAGCGGGCGCAGATACGCAGTATTTT	CASSLLAGADTQYF
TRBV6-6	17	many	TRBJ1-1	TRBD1	TGTGCCAGCAGGAGGCCAGGGACAGGGGGTCTCAGCACTGAAGCTTTCTTT	CASRRPGTGGLSTEAFF
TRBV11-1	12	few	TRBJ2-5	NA	TGTGCCAGCAGCCCGGGCAAAGAGACCCAGTACTTC	CASSPGKETQYF
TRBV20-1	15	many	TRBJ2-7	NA	TGCAGTGCTCTAATTCCTCAGGGGACCCCCTACGAGCAGTACTTC	CSALIPQGTPYEQYF
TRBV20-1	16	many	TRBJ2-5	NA	TGCAGTGCTAGAGATTCCCAGGGGCGTAGACGGGAGACCCAGTACTTC	CSARDSQGRRRETQYF
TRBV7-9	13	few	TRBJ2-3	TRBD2	TGTGCCAGCAGCGCTAGCGGGAGCGTCGCGCAGTATTTT	CASSASGSVAQYF
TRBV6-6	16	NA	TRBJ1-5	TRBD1	TGTGCCAGCAGTTATACAGGGGGCGTCGGCAATCAGCCCCAGCATTTT	CASSYTGGVGNQPQHF
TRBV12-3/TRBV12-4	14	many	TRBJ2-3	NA	TGTGCCAGCAGACGAGGGAACTCAAGGGGTACGCAGTATTTT	CASRRGNSRGTQYF
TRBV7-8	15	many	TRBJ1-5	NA	TGTGCCAGCAGCTCCAGACCCGCGCCCAATCAGCCCCAGCATTTT	CASSSRPAPNQPQHF
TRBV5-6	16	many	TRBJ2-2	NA	TGTGCCAGCAGCTTGTTACTAGCTCAAAACACCGGGGAGCTGTTTTTT	CASSLLLAQNTGELFF
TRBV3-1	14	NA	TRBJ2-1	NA	TGTGCCAGCAGCCCACAAGCCCCGGGGGCCGAGCAGTTCTTC	CASSPQAPGAEQFF
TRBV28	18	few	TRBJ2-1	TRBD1	TGTGCCAGCAGTTTAATTAACCTCCGGGACAGGGGGTACAATGAGCAGTTCTTC	CASSLINLRDRGYNEQFF
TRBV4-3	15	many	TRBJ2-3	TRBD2	TGCGCCAGCAGCCAAGTCGGGCGGGGGGGCGATACGCAGTATTTT	CASSQVGRGGDTQYF
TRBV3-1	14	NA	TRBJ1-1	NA	TGTGCCAGCAGCGAACAGGGTTATGGGACTGAAGCTTTCTTT	CASSEQGYGTEAFF
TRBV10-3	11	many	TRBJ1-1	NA	TGTGCCATCAGGGGTAGTTCTGAAGCTTTCTTT	CAIRGSSEAFF
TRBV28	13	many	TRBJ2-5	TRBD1	TGTGCCAGCAGATCAGGGGGCTGGGAGACCCAGTACTTC	CASRSGGWETQYF
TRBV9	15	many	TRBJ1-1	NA	TGTGCCAGCAGCGTGGGGGGGGGCATGAACACTGAAGCTTTCTTT	CASSVGGGMNTEAFF